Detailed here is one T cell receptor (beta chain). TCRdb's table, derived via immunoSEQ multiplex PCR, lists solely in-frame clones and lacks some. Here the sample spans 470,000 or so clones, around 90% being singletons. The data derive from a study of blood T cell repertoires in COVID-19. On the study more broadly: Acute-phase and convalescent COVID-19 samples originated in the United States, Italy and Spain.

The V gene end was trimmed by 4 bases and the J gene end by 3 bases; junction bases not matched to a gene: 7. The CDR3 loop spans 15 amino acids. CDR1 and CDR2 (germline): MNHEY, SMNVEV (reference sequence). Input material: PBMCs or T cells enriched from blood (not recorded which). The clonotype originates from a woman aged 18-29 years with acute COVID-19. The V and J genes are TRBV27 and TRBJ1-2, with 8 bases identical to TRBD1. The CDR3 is CASSYSRGLHYGYTF. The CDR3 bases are TGTGCCAGCAGTTATAGCAGGGGGCTCCACTATGGCTACACCTTC.